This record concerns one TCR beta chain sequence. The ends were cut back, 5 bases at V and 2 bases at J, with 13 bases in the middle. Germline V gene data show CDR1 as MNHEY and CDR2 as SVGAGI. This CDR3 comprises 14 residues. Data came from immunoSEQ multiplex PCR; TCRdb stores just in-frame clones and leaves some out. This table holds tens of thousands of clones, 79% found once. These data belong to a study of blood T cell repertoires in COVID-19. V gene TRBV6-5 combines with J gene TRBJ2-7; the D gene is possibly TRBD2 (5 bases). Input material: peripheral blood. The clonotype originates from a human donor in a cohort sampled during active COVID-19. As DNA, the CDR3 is TGTGCCAGCAGTAACGGGCGGGCAGCCTACGAGCAGTACTTC. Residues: CASSNGRAAYEQYF.